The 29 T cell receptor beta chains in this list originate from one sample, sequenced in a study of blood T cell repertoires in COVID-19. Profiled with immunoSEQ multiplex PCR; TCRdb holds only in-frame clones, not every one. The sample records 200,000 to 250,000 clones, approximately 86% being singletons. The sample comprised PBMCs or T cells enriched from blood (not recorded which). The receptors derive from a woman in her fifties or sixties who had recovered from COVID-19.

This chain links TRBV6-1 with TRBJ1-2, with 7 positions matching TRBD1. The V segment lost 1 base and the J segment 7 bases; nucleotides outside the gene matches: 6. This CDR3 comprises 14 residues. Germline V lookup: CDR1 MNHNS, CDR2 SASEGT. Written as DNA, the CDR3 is TGTGCCAGCAGTGAAGGACAGGGAAGCTCTGGCTACACCTTC. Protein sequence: CASSEGQGSSGYTF.

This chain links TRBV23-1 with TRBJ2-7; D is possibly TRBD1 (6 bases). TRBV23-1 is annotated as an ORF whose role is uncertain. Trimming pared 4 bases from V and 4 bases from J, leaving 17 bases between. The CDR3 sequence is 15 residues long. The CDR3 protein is CASSLTGHLFYEQYF. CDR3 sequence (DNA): TGCGCCAGCAGTCTCACGGGACACCTTTTTTACGAGCAGTACTTC.

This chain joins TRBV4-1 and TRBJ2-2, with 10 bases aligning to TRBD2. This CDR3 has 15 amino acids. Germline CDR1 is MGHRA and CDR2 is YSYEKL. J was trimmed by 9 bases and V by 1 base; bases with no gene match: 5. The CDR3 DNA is TGCGCCAGCAGCCAAGTAGCTAGCGGGAGTAGGGAGCTGTTTTTT. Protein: CASSQVASGSRELFF.

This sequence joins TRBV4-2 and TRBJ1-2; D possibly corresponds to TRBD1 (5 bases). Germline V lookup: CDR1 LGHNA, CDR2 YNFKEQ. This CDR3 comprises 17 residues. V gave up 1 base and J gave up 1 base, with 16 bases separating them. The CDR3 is CASSQVQVEALNYGYTF. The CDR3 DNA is TGTGCCAGCAGCCAAGTACAGGTGGAAGCCCTTAACTATGGCTACACCTTC.

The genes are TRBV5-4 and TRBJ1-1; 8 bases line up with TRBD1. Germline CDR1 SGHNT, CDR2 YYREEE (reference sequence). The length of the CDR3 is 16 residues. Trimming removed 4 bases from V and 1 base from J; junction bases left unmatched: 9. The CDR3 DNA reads TGTGCCAGCAGCGCCCCAACCGGGACAGGGAACACTGAAGCTTTCTTT. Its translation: CASSAPTGTGNTEAFF.

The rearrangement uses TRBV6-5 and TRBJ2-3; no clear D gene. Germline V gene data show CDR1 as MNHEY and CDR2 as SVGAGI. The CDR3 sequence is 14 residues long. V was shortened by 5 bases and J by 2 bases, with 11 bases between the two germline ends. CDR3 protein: CASSPQRNTDTQYF. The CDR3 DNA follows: TGTGCCAGCAGTCCGCAGCGTAACACAGATACGCAGTATTTT.

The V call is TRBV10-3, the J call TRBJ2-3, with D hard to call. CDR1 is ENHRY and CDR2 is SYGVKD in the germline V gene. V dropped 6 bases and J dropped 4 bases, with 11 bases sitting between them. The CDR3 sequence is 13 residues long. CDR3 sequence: CAISESRADTQYF. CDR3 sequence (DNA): TGTGCCATCAGCGAAAGCCGGGCAGATACGCAGTATTTT.

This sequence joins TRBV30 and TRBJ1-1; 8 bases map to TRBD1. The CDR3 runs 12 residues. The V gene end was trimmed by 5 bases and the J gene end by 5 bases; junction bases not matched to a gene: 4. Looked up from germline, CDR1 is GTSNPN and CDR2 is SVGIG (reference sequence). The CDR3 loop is CAWQGAWTEAFF. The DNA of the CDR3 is TGTGCCTGGCAGGGGGCTTGGACTGAAGCTTTCTTT.

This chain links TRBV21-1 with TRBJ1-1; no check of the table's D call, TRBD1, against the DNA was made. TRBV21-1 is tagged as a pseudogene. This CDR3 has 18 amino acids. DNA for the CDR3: TGTGCCAGCAGCAAAGGCGGGGGACAGGGGCTCCCCTGGGGTGAAGCTTTCTTT. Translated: CASSKGGGQGLPWGEAFF.

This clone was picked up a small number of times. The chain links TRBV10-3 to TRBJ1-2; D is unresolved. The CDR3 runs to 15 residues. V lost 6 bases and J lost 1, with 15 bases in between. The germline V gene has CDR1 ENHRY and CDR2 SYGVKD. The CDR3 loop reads CAIREVAGINYGYTF. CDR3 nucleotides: TGTGCCATCAGGGAGGTCGCAGGAATTAACTATGGCTACACCTTC.

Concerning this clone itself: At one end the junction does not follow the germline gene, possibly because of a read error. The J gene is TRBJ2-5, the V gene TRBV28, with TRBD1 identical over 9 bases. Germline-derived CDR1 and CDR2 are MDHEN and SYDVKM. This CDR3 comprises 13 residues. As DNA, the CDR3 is TGTGCCAGCAGGGACAGGGGTAGAGAGGCCCAGTACTTC. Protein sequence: CASRDRGREAQYF.

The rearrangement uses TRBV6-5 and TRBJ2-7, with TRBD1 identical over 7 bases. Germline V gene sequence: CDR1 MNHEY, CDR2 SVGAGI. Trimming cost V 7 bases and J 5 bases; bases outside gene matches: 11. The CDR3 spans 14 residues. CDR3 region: CASKFERQGNEQYF. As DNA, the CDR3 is TGTGCCAGCAAGTTCGAAAGACAGGGCAACGAGCAGTACTTC.

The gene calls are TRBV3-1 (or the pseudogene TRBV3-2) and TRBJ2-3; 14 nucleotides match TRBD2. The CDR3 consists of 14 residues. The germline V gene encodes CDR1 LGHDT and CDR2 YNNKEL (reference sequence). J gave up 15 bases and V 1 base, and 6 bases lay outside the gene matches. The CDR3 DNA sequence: TGTGCCAGCAGCCAAGGGGGACTAGCGGGAGAGGACTATTTT. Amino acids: CASSQGGLAGEDYF.

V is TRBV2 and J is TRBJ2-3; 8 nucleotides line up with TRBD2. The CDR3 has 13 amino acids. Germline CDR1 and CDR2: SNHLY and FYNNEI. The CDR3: CVSQREFTDTQYF. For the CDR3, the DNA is TGTGTCAGTCAGCGGGAGTTCACAGATACGCAGTATTTT.

CDR3 sequence reads: CASSLKSSGNNEQFF. CDR3 DNA: TGTGCCAGCAGCTTAAAGTCTAGCGGTAACAATGAGCAGTTCTTC. The chain has TRBV7-6 and TRBJ2-1; 7 nucleotides line up with TRBD2. V lost 2 bases and J lost 5; bases outside the gene matches: 6. Germline CDR1 SGHVS, CDR2 FNYEAQ. This CDR3 has 15 residues. Based on the CDR3 plus reference TRBV7-6 and TRBJ2-1, the full variable domain is GAGVSQSPRYKVTKRGQDVALRCDPISGHVSLYWYRQALGQGPEFLTYFNYEAQQDKSGLPNDRFSAERPEGSISTLTIQRTEQRDSAMYRCASSLKSSGNNEQFFGPGTRLTVL.

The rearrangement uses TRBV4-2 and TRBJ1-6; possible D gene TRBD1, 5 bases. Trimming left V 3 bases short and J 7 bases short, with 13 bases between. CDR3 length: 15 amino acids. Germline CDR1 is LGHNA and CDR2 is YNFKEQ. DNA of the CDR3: TGTGCCAGCAGCCAGTCGGGGCGGGGGAATTCACCCCTCCACTTT. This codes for CASSQSGRGNSPLHF.

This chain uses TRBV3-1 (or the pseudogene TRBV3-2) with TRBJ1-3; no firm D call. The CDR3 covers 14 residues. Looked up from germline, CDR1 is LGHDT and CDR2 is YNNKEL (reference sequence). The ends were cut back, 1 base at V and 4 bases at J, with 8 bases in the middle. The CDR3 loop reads CASSQVPGGNTIYF. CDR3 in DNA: TGTGCCAGCAGCCAAGTTCCGGGGGGAAACACCATATATTTT.

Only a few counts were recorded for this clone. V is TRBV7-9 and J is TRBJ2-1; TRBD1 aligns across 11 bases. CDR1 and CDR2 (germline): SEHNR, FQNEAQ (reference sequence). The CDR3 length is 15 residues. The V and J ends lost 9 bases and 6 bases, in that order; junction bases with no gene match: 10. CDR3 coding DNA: TGTGCCAGTATGAGCTACGGGACAGGGGGCAATGAGCAGTTCTTC. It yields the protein CASMSYGTGGNEQFF.

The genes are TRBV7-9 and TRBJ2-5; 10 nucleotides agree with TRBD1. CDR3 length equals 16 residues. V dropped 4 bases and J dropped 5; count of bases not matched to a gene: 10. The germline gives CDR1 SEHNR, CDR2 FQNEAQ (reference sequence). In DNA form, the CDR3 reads TGTGCCAGCAGCTCCCGCGGGACAGGGGACGAGGAGACCCAGTACTTC. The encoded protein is CASSSRGTGDEETQYF.

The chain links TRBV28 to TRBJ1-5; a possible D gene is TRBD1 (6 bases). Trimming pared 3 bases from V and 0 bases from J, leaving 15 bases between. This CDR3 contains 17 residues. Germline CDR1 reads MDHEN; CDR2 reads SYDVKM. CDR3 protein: CASSFSQGRYSNQPQHF. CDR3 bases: TGTGCCAGCAGTTTTTCCCAGGGGAGATATAGCAATCAGCCCCAGCATTTT. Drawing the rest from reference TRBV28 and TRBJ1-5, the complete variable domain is DVKVTQSSRYLVKRTGEKVFLECVQDMDHENMFWYRQDPGLGLRLIYFSYDVKMKEKGDIPEGYSVSREKKERFSLILESASTNQTSMYLCASSFSQGRYSNQPQHFGDGTRLSIL.

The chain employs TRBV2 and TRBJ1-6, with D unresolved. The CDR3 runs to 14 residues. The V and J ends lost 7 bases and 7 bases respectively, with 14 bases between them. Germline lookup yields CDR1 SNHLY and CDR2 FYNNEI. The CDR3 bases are TGTGCCAGCATAACCGGGAACTACAATTCACCCCTCCACTTT. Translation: CASITGNYNSPLHF.

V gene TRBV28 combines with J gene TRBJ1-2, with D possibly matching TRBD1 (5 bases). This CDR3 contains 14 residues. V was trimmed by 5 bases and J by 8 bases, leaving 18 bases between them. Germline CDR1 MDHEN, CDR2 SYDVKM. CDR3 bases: TGTGCCAGCAGTGATCCCCCCAGGGATCGGGGCTACACCTTC. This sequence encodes CASSDPPRDRGYTF.

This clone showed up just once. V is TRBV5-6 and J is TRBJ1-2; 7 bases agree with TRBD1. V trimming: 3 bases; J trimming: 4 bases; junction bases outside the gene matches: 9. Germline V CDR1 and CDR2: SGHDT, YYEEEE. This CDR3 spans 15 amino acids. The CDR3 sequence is CASSWGQSGGYGYTF. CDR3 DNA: TGTGCCAGCAGCTGGGGACAGTCGGGCGGCTATGGCTACACCTTC.

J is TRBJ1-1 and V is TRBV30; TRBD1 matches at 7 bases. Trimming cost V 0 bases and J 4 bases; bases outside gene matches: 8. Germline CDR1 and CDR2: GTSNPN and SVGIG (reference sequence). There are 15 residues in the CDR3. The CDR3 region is CAWSVQPGGVTEAFF. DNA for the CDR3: TGTGCCTGGAGTGTACAACCAGGGGGTGTCACTGAAGCTTTCTTT.

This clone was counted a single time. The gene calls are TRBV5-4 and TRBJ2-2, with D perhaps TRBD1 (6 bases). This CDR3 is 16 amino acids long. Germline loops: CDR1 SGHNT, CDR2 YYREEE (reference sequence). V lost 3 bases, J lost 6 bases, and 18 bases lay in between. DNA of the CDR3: TGTGCCAGCAGCTCCTACAGGGCAGGTCGGCCCGGGGAGCTGTTTTTT. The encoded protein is CASSSYRAGRPGELFF.

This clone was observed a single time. DNA of the CDR3: TGTGCCTGGAGTGTACTGAGAGACAGCCGGAACACTGAAGCTTTCTTT. Translation: CAWSVLRDSRNTEAFF. V usage is TRBV30 and J usage is TRBJ1-1, with a weak D call TRBD1 (5 bases). The CDR3 is made up of 16 amino acids. Germline V CDR1 and CDR2: GTSNPN, SVGIG (reference sequence). V lost 0 bases, J lost 1 base, and 15 bases lay in between.

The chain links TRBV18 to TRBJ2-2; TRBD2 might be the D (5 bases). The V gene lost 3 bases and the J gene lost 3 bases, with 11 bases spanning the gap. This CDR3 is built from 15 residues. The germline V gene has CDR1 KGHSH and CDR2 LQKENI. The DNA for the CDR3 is TGTGCCAGCTCACCGAGGGCCGCTGACACCGGGGAGCTGTTTTTT. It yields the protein CASSPRAADTGELFF.

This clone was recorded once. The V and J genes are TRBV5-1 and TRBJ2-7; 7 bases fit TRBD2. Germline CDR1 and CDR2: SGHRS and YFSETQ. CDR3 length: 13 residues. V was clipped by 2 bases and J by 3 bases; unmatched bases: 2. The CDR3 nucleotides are TGCGCCAGCAGCTTCGGCGGGAGCTACGAGCAGTACTTC. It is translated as CASSFGGSYEQYF.

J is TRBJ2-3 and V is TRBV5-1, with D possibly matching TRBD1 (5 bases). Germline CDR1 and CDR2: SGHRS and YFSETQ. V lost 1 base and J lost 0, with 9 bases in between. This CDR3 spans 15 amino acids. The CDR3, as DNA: TGCGCCAGCAGCTTGCGTGACAGTAGCACAGATACGCAGTATTTT. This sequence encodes CASSLRDSSTDTQYF.